The 9 T cell receptor beta chains given below trace back to one sample, sequenced in a study of T cell repertoires in aging, cancer and after chemotherapy. Amplification of TCR beta used genomic DNA extracted from peripheral blood. A mixed TRB-A/B primer pool amplified rearranged TRB by multiplex touch-down PCR. TCRdb ran MiXCR on the multiplex PCR reads and lists one entry per CDR3 protein. The sample lists approximately 4,200 distinct CDR3 sequences; about 20% were seen once. The sequenced material came from blood. These receptor sequences come from a human donor with a blood cancer.

J is TRBJ2-7 and V is TRBV5-1; no firm D call. The V end lost 2 bases, the J end lost 2 bases, and 14 bases lay between the germline ends. The CDR3 consists of 15 residues. Germline CDR1 and CDR2: SGHRS and YFSETQ. CDR3 in amino acids: CASSFGQATPYEQYF. The CDR3 DNA reads TGCGCCAGCAGCTTCGGGCAGGCGACCCCCTACGAGCAGTACTTC.

Here the CDR3 reads CSAGGPNQPQHF. DNA for the CDR3: TGCAGTGCGGGCGGACCCAATCAGCCCCAGCATTTT. The chain joins TRBV20-1 to TRBJ1-5; D gene uncertain. CDR1 and CDR2 from the germline V gene are DFQATT and SNEGSKA (reference sequence). The CDR3 has 12 residues. The V and J ends lost 6 bases and 3 bases respectively, with 9 bases between them.

Relative to its sample, this clonotype is medium-sized (0.01 to 0.1%). The chain carries TRBV6-6 and TRBJ2-7; 7 bases fit TRBD2. The CDR3 runs 15 residues. Germline V CDR1 and CDR2: MNHNY, SVGAGI (reference sequence). Germline trimming cut 7 bases from V and 3 bases from J; bases unmatched to any gene: 12. CDR3 in DNA: TGTGCCAGCAAGGTTCTCCTAGGCGGGGGCTACGAGCAGTACTTC. It translates to CASKVLLGGGYEQYF.

This clonotype was detected once. One end of the junction is discordant with germline, which a read error may explain. This chain uses TRBV4-3 with TRBJ2-5, with a weak D call TRBD2 (6 bases). This CDR3 contains 15 residues. Germline V CDR1 and CDR2: LGHNA, YSLEER. The CDR3: CASSQDGGAQETQYF. Written as DNA, the CDR3 is TGTGCCAGCAGCCAAGACGGCGGGGCCCAAGAGACCCAGTACTTC.

This clonotype is medium-sized in the sample. The chain carries TRBV27 and TRBJ2-1, with TRBD2 as a possible D gene (6 bases). CDR1 is MNHEY, CDR2 SMNVEV, per germline (reference sequence). Between the trimmed V and J ends, which lost 8 bases and 5 bases, there was a span of 19 bases. The CDR3 has 15 amino acids. The CDR3 loop is CASGGASRPNNEQFF. The DNA for the CDR3 is TGTGCCAGCGGCGGGGCTAGCCGTCCGAACAATGAGCAGTTCTTC.

The chain uses TRBV7-6 and TRBJ1-1; no clear D. Between the trimmed V and J ends, which lost 3 bases and 3 bases, there was a span of 20 bases. CDR1 and CDR2 from the germline V gene are SGHVS and FNYEAQ. This CDR3 contains 17 residues. CDR3 nucleotide sequence: TGTGCCAGCAGCTTGGTAGCGGGGAAATCGGCGGACACTGAAGCTTTCTTT. This gives the protein CASSLVAGKSADTEAFF.

The chain combines TRBV6-1 with TRBJ2-7, with 12 positions matching TRBD2. The trim removed 6 bases at V and 3 bases at J, leaving 12 bases unmatched. This CDR3 spans 17 amino acids. Looked up from germline, CDR1 is MNHNS and CDR2 is SASEGT. The CDR3 DNA reads as TGTGCCAGCAGGGCCTCCAAACTAGCGGGGGGCGTCTACGAGCAGTACTTC. Its protein is CASRASKLAGGVYEQYF.

The rearrangement joins TRBV7-9 to TRBJ1-5, with 7 bases fitting TRBD1. The junction had 8 bases not matched to a gene; V was cut back by 4 bases and J by 5 bases. CDR3 length: 15 amino acids. Germline lookup yields CDR1 SEHNR and CDR2 FQNEAQ (reference sequence). This CDR3 reads CASSSTQGLHQPQHF. CDR3 bases: TGTGCCAGCAGCTCAACACAGGGGCTTCATCAGCCCCAGCATTTT.

The chain carries TRBV12-3 or TRBV12-4 and TRBJ1-1; D not certain. Trimming removed 2 bases from V and 8 bases from J, with 15 bases in between. The CDR3 has 14 residues. CDR3 residues: CASSLSGTSKEAFF. CDR3 DNA sequence: TGTGCCAGCAGTTTATCGGGTACCAGTAAGGAAGCTTTCTTT.